This T cell receptor beta chain emerged from a study of post-analysis software for immune sequencing data. Study context: The patients showed relapsing-remitting, secondary progressive and progressive-relapsing multiple sclerosis courses. Study-level findings and limits: Clustering by F measure revealed strong co-clustering among samples prepared together in one batch. Significantly lower normalized Chao1 diversity was found in patients with multiple sclerosis relative to controls. TRBV5-6, TRBV5-1 and TRBV20-1 belonged to a set of roughly five TRBV segments that were more frequent in patients than controls.

CDR1 and CDR2 (germline): DFQATT, SNEGSKA (reference sequence). The CDR3 consists of 13 residues. The TCR beta cDNA libraries carried unique molecular identifiers. TCRdb reprocessed the PCR reads with MiXCR, giving one entry per CDR3 protein. The table shows 750,000 to 950,000 distinct CDR3 sequences, with 40% to 55% occurring only once. As regards this clonotype: Its antigen is not identified.

The receptor's source is a girl aged 5 to 17 with multiple sclerosis. The chain carries TRBV20-1 and TRBJ2-1; tentatively, D is TRBD1 (7 bases). The J call may be wrong; the DNA end is better matched by TRBJ2-7. Source material: blood. CDR3 protein: CSASGGGTYEQYF. Written as DNA, the CDR3 is TGCAGTGCTAGTGGAGGGGGCACGTACGAGCAGTACTTC.